This T cell receptor beta chain was recovered during a study of T-cell reconstitution after alpha-beta-depleted transplantation in children (dated by TCRdb to the mid-2010s). Regarding the complete study: Using TCR repertoire profiling, the study followed T-cell immune reconstitution in a quantitative way in children after TCRalphabeta/CD19-depleted allogeneic hematopoietic cell transplantation. Overall results and qualifications from the work: The apparently early recovery of alphabetaT-cell counts about two months after transplant reportedly depended on only several hundred rapidly expanded clones that came from non-depleted graft cells. The high TCRbeta diversity at day 60 in some patients was ascribed to recipient T cells and intrathymic progenitors that had survived conditioning. Hyperexpanded clone frequencies declined over subsequent months; after one year, T-cell counts and TCRbeta diversity were mostly attributed to newly produced T cells.

This clonotype has a count of ten or more. Its antigen is not yet known. No base quality information exists; no much larger clone differs at one position. The sample's treatment or condition, from its label and the paper: allogeneic hematopoietic cell transplantation with graft depleted of TCRalphabeta T cells and CD19 B cells. TCRalphabeta/CD19-depleted allogeneic hematopoietic cell grafts were given to the transplant recipients, all of whom were children. The germline V gene (reference sequence) specifies SEHNR as CDR1 and FQNEAQ as CDR2. Including the terminal cysteine and phenylalanine, the CDR3 comprises 13 residues. Only the CDR3 DNA stays, 39 bases, in frame from base 1. Cut back by 5 bases and 0 bases, the V and J ends lie 5 bases apart. The method behind the library was PCR. The instrument was an Illumina HiSeq 2500. Molecular barcoding was employed in the preparation of TCR libraries, with unique molecular identifiers being used to normalize TCRbeta repertoire quantification. TCRdb passed the public sequencing reads through fastp at Q25 and MiXCR, retaining productive beta sequences. Entries that share a CDR3 protein sequence are merged under the most common genes and DNA. Recorded for this sample are roughly 180,000 distinct CDR3 sequences; more than 9.5% of them occurred a single time. The ten biggest clones cover less than 15% of the sample.

The receptor comes from a boy between 2 and 10 years old with acute myeloid leukemia, due to receive a stem cell transplant. The sample consisted of PBMCs, taken before TCRalphabeta/CD19-depleted stem cell transplant. Recombination joined TRBV7-9 with TRBJ1-5; the D segment cannot be called with confidence. In nucleotides, the sequence is TGTGCCAGCAGCGATAATAGCAATCAGCCCCAGCATTTT. This encodes CASSDNSNQPQHF.